A selection of T cell receptor beta chains follows, all from one sample in a study of blood T cell repertoires in COVID-19. Generated by immunoSEQ multiplex PCR, the TCRdb table keeps only in-frame clones and is missing some. The sample has fewer than 250,000 clones; around 84% are singletons. The sample consisted of peripheral blood. These receptors came from a man over 45 with COVID-19, enrolled during active disease. Both conserved end residues are part of each CDR3. The order of the fields is D gene, J gene, CDR3 length, clone size, V gene, CDR3 protein, CDR3 DNA. The D gene is left open where the match is weak. The size entry is marked missing in some rows and otherwise reads once, few, many or a size class.

>NA|TRBJ1-2|11|NA|TRBV12-3/TRBV12-4
CASRSNYGYTF
TGTGCCAGCAGATCGAACTATGGCTACACCTTC
>NA|TRBJ2-7|15|NA|TRBV19
CASSGTPPNPHEQYF
TGTGCCAGTAGTGGGACACCTCCAAACCCCCACGAGCAGTACTTC
>TRBD2|TRBJ2-1|16|NA|TRBV7-6
CASSPAGGTSYNEQFF
TGTGCCAGCAGCCCAGCGGGGGGCACGTCCTACAATGAGCAGTTCTTC
>NA|TRBJ1-1|13|NA|TRBV6-5
CASTGGQVTEAFF
TGTGCCAGCACGGGGGGGCAGGTCACTGAAGCTTTCTTT
>TRBD1|TRBJ2-7|12|few|TRBV29-1
CSAKDRAYEQYF
TGCAGCGCGAAGGACAGGGCGTACGAGCAGTACTTC
>TRBD2|TRBJ2-4|14|NA|TRBV11-2
CASSAGPGGNIQYF
TGTGCCAGCAGCGCGGGACCGGGGGGAAACATTCAGTACTTC
>NA|TRBJ2-7|13|once|TRBV6-6
CASSYSAGYEQYF
TGTGCCAGCAGTTACTCGGCGGGGTACGAGCAGTACTTC
>TRBD1|TRBJ2-7|15|NA|TRBV19
CASGDWGTGSYEQYF
TGTGCCTCGGGGGATTGGGGGACAGGCTCCTACGAGCAGTACTTC
>NA|TRBJ2-7|15|NA|TRBV7-2
CASSLSVTSTYEQYF
TGTGCCAGCAGCTTATCGGTAACGTCCACCTACGAGCAGTACTTC
>NA|TRBJ1-2|14|NA|TRBV30
CAWSVITEGSGYTF
TGTGCCTGGAGTGTAATTACGGAGGGTTCTGGCTACACCTTC
>TRBD2|TRBJ2-2|16|few|TRBV10-3
CAIRGTSGRNTGELFF
TGTGCCATCAGGGGGACTAGCGGCCGCAACACCGGGGAGCTGTTTTTT
>TRBD1|TRBJ1-1|17|few|TRBV7-2
CASSFSGGAAPVTEAFF
TGTGCCAGCAGCTTTTCAGGGGGCGCCGCCCCAGTAACTGAAGCTTTCTTT
>TRBD1|TRBJ1-6|17|once|TRBV9
CASSDRTGTGGNSPLHF
TGTGCCAGCAGCGACCGTACCGGGACAGGGGGTAATTCACCCCTCCACTTT
>NA|TRBJ2-2|14|NA|TRBV6-1
CASSEQGYGGELFF
TGTGCCAGCAGTGAACAGGGGTACGGCGGGGAGCTGTTTTTT
>TRBD1|TRBJ2-6|16|NA|TRBV5-4
CASSTGTGAGANVLTF
TGTGCCAGCAGCACCGGGACAGGGGCAGGGGCCAACGTCCTGACTTTC
>NA|TRBJ1-5|13|NA|TRBV19
CASSFTDDQPQHF
TGTGCCAGTAGTTTTACAGATGATCAGCCCCAGCATTTT
>TRBD2|TRBJ2-7|19|NA|TRBV7-2
CASSGLGGTSGRAIYEQYF
TGTGCCAGCAGCGGATTAGGGGGGACTAGCGGGAGGGCCATCTACGAGCAGTACTTC
>NA|TRBJ2-6|14|NA|TRBV6-5
CASRSGSGANVLTF
TGTGCCAGCAGATCAGGCTCTGGGGCCAACGTCCTGACTTTC
>NA|TRBJ1-4|13|NA|TRBV6-5
CASRPRVTEKLFF
TGTGCCAGCAGACCGAGGGTTACTGAAAAACTGTTTTTT
>TRBD1|TRBJ2-7|16|NA|TRBV27
CASSKQGVIASYEQYF
TGTGCCAGCAGTAAGCAGGGGGTAATAGCCTCCTACGAGCAGTACTTC
>TRBD1|TRBJ2-1|14|few|TRBV27
CASSILTGGNEQFF
TGTGCCAGCAGTATACTCACAGGGGGCAATGAGCAGTTCTTC
>TRBD2|TRBJ2-1|15|NA|TRBV19
CASSRVAGTWDEQFF
TGTGCCAGTAGTAGAGTAGCGGGAACCTGGGATGAGCAGTTCTTC
>TRBD1|TRBJ2-7|13|NA|TRBV11-3
CASSLTGGGEQYF
TGTGCCAGCAGCTTGACAGGGGGAGGCGAGCAGTACTTC
>TRBD2|TRBJ2-7|17|NA|TRBV2
CASSELAGGFSSYEQYF
TGTGCCAGCAGTGAACTAGCGGGGGGCTTTAGCTCCTACGAGCAGTACTTC
>NA|TRBJ2-3|13|NA|TRBV29-1
CSVGGRNTDTQYF
TGCAGCGTTGGAGGGAGGAACACAGATACGCAGTATTTT